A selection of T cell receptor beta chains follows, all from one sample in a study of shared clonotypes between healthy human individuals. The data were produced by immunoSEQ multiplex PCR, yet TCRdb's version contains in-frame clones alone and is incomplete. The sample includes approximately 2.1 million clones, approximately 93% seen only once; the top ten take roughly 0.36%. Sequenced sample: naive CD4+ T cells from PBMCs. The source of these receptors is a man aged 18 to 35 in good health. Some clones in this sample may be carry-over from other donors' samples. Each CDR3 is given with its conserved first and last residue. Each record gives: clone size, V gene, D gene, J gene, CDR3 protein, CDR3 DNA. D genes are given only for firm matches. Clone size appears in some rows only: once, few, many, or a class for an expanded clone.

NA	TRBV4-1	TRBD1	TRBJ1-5	CASSLGQGPRVQPQHF	TGCGCCAGCAGCCTAGGACAGGGGCCAAGGGTGCAGCCCCAGCATTTT
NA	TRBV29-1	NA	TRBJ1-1	CSVGGTPGTEAFF	TGCAGCGTTGGGGGGACGCCGGGGACTGAAGCTTTCTTT
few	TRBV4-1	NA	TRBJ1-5	CASSQDVSPGEGWQPQHF	TGCGCCAGCAGCCAAGATGTTTCCCCGGGGGAGGGATGGCAGCCCCAGCATTTT
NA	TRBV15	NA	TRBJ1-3	CATSRDRVGSGNTIYF	TGTGCCACCAGCAGAGATCGTGTTGGGTCTGGAAACACCATATATTTT
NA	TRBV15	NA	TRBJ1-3	CATSRDAGPGNTIYF	TGTGCCACCAGCAGAGATGCTGGGCCTGGAAACACCATATATTTT
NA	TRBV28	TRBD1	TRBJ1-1	CASRLTGVRSAFF	TGTGCCAGCAGACTTACAGGGGTTCGATCGGCTTTCTTT
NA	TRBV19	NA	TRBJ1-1	CASSSGEAFF	TGTGCCAGTAGTTCAGGGGAAGCTTTCTTT
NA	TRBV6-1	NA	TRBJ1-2	CASSLQGPANYGYTF	TGTGCCAGCAGCTTACAGGGCCCAGCTAACTATGGCTACACCTTC
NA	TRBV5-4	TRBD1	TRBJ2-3	CASSTGQGSSSTDTQYF	TGTGCCAGCAGCACGGGACAGGGAAGTTCTAGCACAGATACGCAGTATTTT
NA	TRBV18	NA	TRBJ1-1	CASSPRPGHPTEAFF	TGTGCCAGCTCACCCCGGCCGGGACACCCCACTGAAGCTTTCTTT
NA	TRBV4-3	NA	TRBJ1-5	CASSQDLYQPQHF	TGCGCCAGCAGCCAAGATTTGTATCAGCCCCAGCATTTT
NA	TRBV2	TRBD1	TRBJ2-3	CASSEGQGARWTDTQYF	TGTGCCAGCAGTGAGGGGCAGGGGGCGAGGTGGACAGATACGCAGTATTTT
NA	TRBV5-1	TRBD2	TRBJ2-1	CASSLARAGSYNEQFF	TGCGCCAGCAGCTTGGCGAGAGCGGGATCCTACAATGAGCAGTTCTTC
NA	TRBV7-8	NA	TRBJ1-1	CASSSLRHEAFF	TGTGCCAGCAGCTCGCTTAGACATGAAGCTTTCTTT
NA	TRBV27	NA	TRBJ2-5	CASGGGGEVETQYF	TGTGCCAGCGGGGGTGGAGGGGAGGTAGAGACCCAGTACTTC
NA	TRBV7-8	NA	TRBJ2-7	CASSLGDRREQYF	TGTGCCAGCAGCTTAGGGGACCGAAGGGAGCAGTACTTC
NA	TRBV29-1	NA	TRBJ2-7	CSVPGEYEQYF	TGCAGCGTGCCTGGGGAGTACGAGCAGTACTTC
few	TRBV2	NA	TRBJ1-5	CASHRGGQPQHF	TGTGCCAGCCATCGAGGGGGTCAGCCCCAGCATTTT
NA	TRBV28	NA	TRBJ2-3	CASSPPRAGPSTDTQYF	TGTGCCAGCAGCCCCCCCCGGGCAGGGCCCAGCACAGATACGCAGTATTTT
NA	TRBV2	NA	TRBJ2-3	CASSDPGQTSTDTQYF	TGTGCCAGCAGTGATCCTGGACAAACTAGCACAGATACGCAGTATTTT
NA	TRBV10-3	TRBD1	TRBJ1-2	CAISESATGIYGYTF	TGTGCCATCAGTGAGTCTGCGACAGGGATCTATGGCTACACCTTC
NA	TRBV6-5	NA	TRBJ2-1	CASSYVAGSPDEQFF	TGTGCCAGCAGTTACGTGGCCGGTTCTCCGGATGAGCAGTTCTTC
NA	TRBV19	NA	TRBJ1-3	CASADSFSSGNTIYF	TGTGCCAGCGCGGACAGTTTTTCGTCTGGAAACACCATATATTTT
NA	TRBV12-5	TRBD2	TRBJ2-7	CASAPTYSGYYEQYF	TGTGCTAGTGCCCCAACCTATAGCGGGTACTACGAGCAGTACTTC
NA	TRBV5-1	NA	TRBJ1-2	CASSLSAANYGYTF	TGCGCCAGCAGCTTGTCAGCCGCTAACTATGGCTACACCTTC
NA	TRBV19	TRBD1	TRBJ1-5	CASNSPRGGGSQPQHF	TGTGCCAGTAATTCCCCGAGGGGAGGGGGCAGTCAGCCCCAGCATTTT
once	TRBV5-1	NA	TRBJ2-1	CASSSEGRSDNEQFF	TGCGCCAGCAGCTCCGAGGGGAGGTCGGACAATGAGCAGTTCTTC
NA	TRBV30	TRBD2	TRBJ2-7	CAWSVLAGTGEQYF	TGTGCCTGGAGTGTACTAGCGGGAACCGGCGAGCAGTACTTC
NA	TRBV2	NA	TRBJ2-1	CASSGRLDGEQFF	TGTGCCAGCAGTGGAAGGCTGGATGGTGAGCAGTTCTTC
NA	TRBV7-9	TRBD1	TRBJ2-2	CASSSRQGTVTGELFF	TGTGCCAGCAGCTCCCGACAGGGTACTGTCACCGGGGAGCTGTTTTTT
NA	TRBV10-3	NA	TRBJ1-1	CAISETTGNTEAFF	TGTGCCATCAGTGAGACGACAGGGAACACTGAAGCTTTCTTT
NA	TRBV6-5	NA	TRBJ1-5	CASRGAGQPQHF	TGTGCCAGCAGGGGGGCAGGGCAGCCCCAGCATTTT
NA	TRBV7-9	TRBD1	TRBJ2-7	CASSSQTGVPYEQYF	TGTGCCAGCAGCTCGCAGACAGGGGTTCCCTACGAGCAGTACTTC
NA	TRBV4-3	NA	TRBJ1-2	CASSQDIGLGGYTF	TGCGCCAGCAGCCAAGATATAGGGTTAGGTGGCTACACCTTC
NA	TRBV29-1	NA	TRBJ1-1	CSLHRSMNTEAFF	TGCAGCCTACACAGGAGCATGAACACTGAAGCTTTCTTT
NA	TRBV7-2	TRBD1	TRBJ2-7	CASSWMGDRSYEQYF	TGTGCCAGCAGCTGGATGGGGGACAGGTCCTACGAGCAGTACTTC
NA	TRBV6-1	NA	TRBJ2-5	CASSHEGGFQETQYF	TGTGCCAGCAGTCACGAGGGGGGATTTCAAGAGACCCAGTACTTC
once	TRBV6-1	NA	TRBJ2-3	CASRTLGGTDTQYF	TGTGCCAGCAGGACTCTGGGGGGCACAGATACGCAGTATTTT
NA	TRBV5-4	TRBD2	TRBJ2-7	CASSLLSSGAYEQYF	TGTGCCAGCAGCTTGCTCTCTAGCGGGGCGTACGAGCAGTACTTC
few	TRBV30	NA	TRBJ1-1	CAWSGENTEAFF	TGTGCCTGGAGTGGAGAGAACACTGAAGCTTTCTTT
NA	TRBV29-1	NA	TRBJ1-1	CSPRREGNTEAFF	TGCAGCCCCCGGAGGGAGGGGAACACTGAAGCTTTCTTT
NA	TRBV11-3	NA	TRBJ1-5	CASSSNDQPQHF	TGTGCCAGCAGCTCGAACGATCAGCCCCAGCATTTT
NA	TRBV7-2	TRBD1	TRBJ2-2	CASSKQGAGTGELFF	TGTGCCAGCAGCAAACAGGGGGCGGGGACCGGGGAGCTGTTTTTT
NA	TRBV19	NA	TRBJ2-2	CASRNSANTGELFF	TGTGCCAGTAGGAATAGCGCAAACACCGGGGAGCTGTTTTTT
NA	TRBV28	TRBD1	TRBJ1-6	CASSPSGTGVGNSPLHF	TGTGCCAGCAGTCCCAGTGGGACAGGGGTTGGAAATTCACCCCTCCACTTT
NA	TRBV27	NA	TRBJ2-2	CASSRRGAGELFF	TGTGCCAGCAGTCGACGGGGCGCCGGGGAGCTGTTTTTT
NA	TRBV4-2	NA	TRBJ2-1	CASSQGSGNEQFF	TGTGCCAGCAGCCAAGGTAGCGGCAATGAGCAGTTCTTC
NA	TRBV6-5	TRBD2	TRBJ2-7	CASSPRTSGRVEQYF	TGTGCCAGCAGTCCTCGGACTAGCGGGAGAGTCGAGCAGTACTTC
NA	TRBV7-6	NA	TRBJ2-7	CASSLASGASYEQYF	TGTGCCAGCAGCTTAGCTTCAGGGGCCTCCTACGAGCAGTACTTC
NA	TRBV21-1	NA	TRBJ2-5	CASRGEGYETQYF	TGTGCCAGCAGAGGGGAGGGGTATGAGACCCAGTACTTC